The 19 T cell receptor beta chains in this list originate from one sample, sequenced in a study of OX40 agonist ivuxolimab in advanced cancers. Assay used: immunoSEQ multiplex PCR; TCRdb lists only in-frame clones, some missing. In the table there are tens of thousands of clones, around 74% of which are singletons. The sequencing used CD4+ or CD8+ T cells sorted from blood, collected in a trial of the OX40 agonist ivuxolimab. The source of these receptors is an adult with an advanced solid tumor such as melanoma, head and neck, liver or kidney cancer.

The chain has TRBV14 and TRBJ2-1; D ambiguous. The CDR3 covers 16 residues. Germline assignment: CDR1 SGHDN and CDR2 FVKESK. V was trimmed by 3 bases and J by 5 bases, leaving 17 bases between them. The CDR3 DNA reads as TGTGCCAGCAGCCAGGCCGGCCGAGCGTTCAACAATGAGCAGTTCTTC. It is translated as CASSQAGRAFNNEQFF. Supplemented by reference TRBV14 and TRBJ2-1, the full variable domain reads EAGVTQFPSHSVIEKGQTVTLRCDPISGHDNLYWYRRVMGKEIKFLLHFVKESKQDESGMPNNRFLAERTGGTYSTLKVQPAELEDSGVYFCASSQAGRAFNNEQFFGPGTRLTVL.

By share, this clone counts as medium-sized. V and J are TRBV21-1 and TRBJ1-4; TRBD1, the D gene given by the table, was not confirmed from the DNA. TRBV21-1 is flagged as a pseudogene. The CDR3 totals 15 residues. The CDR3 sequence: CASSRAQSVNEKLFF. In DNA form, the CDR3 reads TGTGCCAGCAGCAGGGCACAGTCAGTAAATGAAAAACTGTTTTTT.

Remarks on this clone: Its ends do not fully match the called genes, so a read error is possible. The chain is built from TRBV7-7 and TRBJ1-3; perhaps TRBD1 as D (5 bases). Germline-derived CDR1 and CDR2 are SSHAT and FNYEAQ (reference sequence). The CDR3 consists of 15 residues. DNA of the CDR3: TGTGCTAGCAGCTTAGAATGGGGCAGAGGAAACACCATATATTTT. It yields the protein CASSLEWGRGNTIYF.

This clone was found a few times. The gene calls are TRBV5-1 and TRBJ1-5; 7 positions agree with TRBD1. The CDR3 length is 15 residues. The V gene end was trimmed by 4 bases and the J gene end by 4 bases; junction bases not matched to a gene: 8. CDR1 is SGHRS and CDR2 is YFSETQ in the germline V gene. The CDR3 reads CASSRGEGANQPQHF. CDR3 in DNA: TGCGCCAGCAGCCGGGGGGAGGGGGCGAATCAGCCCCAGCATTTT.

The chain joins TRBV27 to TRBJ2-1, with D perhaps matching TRBD2 (5 bases). V shed 3 bases and J shed 6 bases, with 15 bases lying between them. The CDR3 runs to 15 residues. The germline gives CDR1 MNHEY, CDR2 SMNVEV (reference sequence). CDR3 loop: CASSLVASHSNEQFF. The CDR3, as DNA: TGTGCCAGCAGTTTGGTAGCTAGCCATTCCAATGAGCAGTTCTTC.

The chain has TRBV29-1 and TRBJ2-2; D is undetermined. There are 16 residues in the CDR3. Per the germline V gene, CDR1 is SQVTM and CDR2 is ANQGSEA. Trimming shortened V by 7 bases and J by 2 bases, and 20 bases separated the two germline ends. The CDR3 protein is CSAAQRLGVNTGELFF. CDR3 coding DNA: TGCAGCGCAGCCCAAAGATTGGGCGTCAACACCGGGGAGCTGTTTTTT.

The chain has TRBV7-2 and TRBJ2-7; D perhaps matches TRBD1 (6 bases). This CDR3 is 16 amino acids long. Per the germline V gene, CDR1 is SGHTA and CDR2 is FQGNSA. Trimming took off 5 bases at V and 4 bases at J, with 21 bases between the two ends. The CDR3 DNA reads TGTGCCAGCAGCCCTGAGCAGGGGCCCCAATTGTACGAGCAGTACTTC. It encodes CASSPEQGPQLYEQYF. The full variable domain, its missing parts supplied by reference TRBV7-2 and TRBJ2-7, is GAGVSQSPSNKVTEKGKDVELRCDPISGHTALYWYRQSLGQGLEFLIYFQGNSAPDKSGLPSDRFSAERTGGSVSTLTIQRTQQEDSAVYLCASSPEQGPQLYEQYFGPGTRLTVT.

The V gene is TRBV15, the J gene TRBJ2-7; 10 nucleotides line up with TRBD1. The CDR3 consists of 16 residues. The germline gives CDR1 LNHNV, CDR2 YYDKDF (reference sequence). V lost 3 bases, J lost 0 bases, and 5 bases stayed unmatched. The CDR3 DNA reads TGTGCCACCAGCAGGGGAAGGACAGGGGGCTCCTACGAGCAGTACTTC. This sequence encodes CATSRGRTGGSYEQYF.

This chain joins TRBV27 and TRBJ1-1; D not certain. V was clipped by 4 bases and J by 2 bases, with 5 bases between them. The CDR3 length is 12 residues. Germline CDR1 MNHEY, CDR2 SMNVEV (reference sequence). CDR3 in amino acids: CASSSGNTEAFF. DNA for the CDR3: TGTGCCAGCAGTTCGGGAAACACTGAAGCTTTCTTT.

This clone was counted only a few times. The chain combines TRBV14 with TRBJ2-1; perhaps TRBD1 as D (6 bases). Deletions cut 4 bases from V and 6 bases from J, with 19 bases between. The CDR3 has 16 amino acids. The germline V gene encodes CDR1 SGHDN and CDR2 FVKESK. DNA for the CDR3: TGTGCCAGCAGCCGTAAGATGGGGGCCGCTGTCAATGAGCAGTTCTTC. Translated: CASSRKMGAAVNEQFF.

The CDR3 protein is CASSFGLAGGIEQYF. The CDR3, as DNA: TGTGCCAGCAGTTTCGGACTAGCGGGAGGGATCGAGCAGTACTTC. This chain joins TRBV6-5 and TRBJ2-7; 15 bases are shared with TRBD2. Per germline, CDR1 MNHEY and CDR2 SVGAGI. CDR3 length equals 15 residues. V lost 4 bases and J lost 6; bases outside the gene matches: 4.

The genes are TRBV11-2 and TRBJ2-7; no definite D call. V was cut by 1 base and J by 5 bases, with 9 bases left in between. The CDR3 has 13 amino acids. The germline V gene encodes CDR1 SGHAT and CDR2 FQNNGV. In DNA form, the CDR3 reads TGTGCCAGCAGCTTAGTGGCGACCGACGAGCAGTACTTC. Its protein product is CASSLVATDEQYF.

This clone has more than one count but fewer than ten. V gene TRBV7-2 combines with J gene TRBJ1-1; TRBD1 might be the D (6 bases). The CDR3 sequence is 16 residues long. The germline V gene has CDR1 SGHTA and CDR2 FQGNSA. Deletions cut 6 bases from V and 0 bases from J, with 17 bases between. CDR3 in amino acids: CASSYQTGGLNTEAFF. DNA of the CDR3: TGTGCCAGCAGTTACCAGACAGGTGGATTGAACACTGAAGCTTTCTTT.

The V call is TRBV18, the J call TRBJ2-3; 7 bases agree with TRBD2. There are 15 residues in the CDR3. Trimming removed 3 bases from V and 0 bases from J; junction bases left unmatched: 3. Per germline, CDR1 KGHSH and CDR2 LQKENI. As DNA, the CDR3 is TGTGCCAGCTCACCTGGACTAGTGAGCACAGATACGCAGTATTTT. This gives the protein CASSPGLVSTDTQYF.

The rearrangement joins TRBV2 to TRBJ2-7; D is perhaps TRBD1 (5 bases). Deletions cut 2 bases from V and 1 base from J, with 9 bases between. The germline V gene has CDR1 SNHLY and CDR2 FYNNEI. CDR3 length equals 14 residues. CDR3 DNA sequence: TGTGCCAGCAGTGAACTACAGGAGTCCTACGAGCAGTACTTC. Translated, it gives CASSELQESYEQYF.

The CDR3 region is CASSKGQGNTEAFF. CDR3 sequence (DNA): TGCGCCAGCAGCAAGGGACAGGGGAACACTGAAGCTTTCTTT. V is TRBV5-1 and J is TRBJ1-1, with 9 positions matching TRBD1. Germline CDR1 SGHRS, CDR2 YFSETQ. V was clipped by 4 bases and J by 1 base; unmatched bases: 2. This CDR3 is 14 amino acids long.

The V and J genes are TRBV5-5 and TRBJ2-5; D might be TRBD1 or TRBD2, each matching 5 bases. This CDR3 contains 14 residues. Germline V lookup: CDR1 SGHKS, CDR2 YYEKEE (reference sequence). Trimming stripped 0 bases from V and 5 bases from J, with 11 bases between. CDR3 sequence reads: CASSLGRGWETQYF. In nucleotides, the CDR3 is TGTGCCAGCAGCTTGGGCCGGGGCTGGGAGACCCAGTACTTC.

The chain carries TRBV9 and TRBJ2-3; 11 bases are shared with TRBD2. Per the germline V gene, CDR1 is SGDLS and CDR2 is YYNGEE. V lost 3 bases and J lost 2; bases outside the gene matches: 5. CDR3 length: 16 amino acids. CDR3 in DNA: TGTGCCAGCAGCGCCGCTAGCGGGGGGTCCACAGATACGCAGTATTTT. As protein: CASSAASGGSTDTQYF.

The rearrangement links TRBV6-5 to TRBJ2-2; 9 bases are shared with TRBD2. The CDR3 covers 15 residues. The V gene's germline CDR1 is MNHEY and CDR2 SVGAGI. J lost 6 bases, V lost 4 bases, and 6 bases had no gene match. DNA for the CDR3: TGTGCCAGCAGTTGGACTAGCGTGGGATCCGGGGAGCTGTTTTTT. It yields the protein CASSWTSVGSGELFF.